The rows below give T cell receptor beta chains drawn from one sample of a study of technical replicates of blood from a handful of donors. Data came from immunoSEQ multiplex PCR; TCRdb stores just in-frame clones and leaves some out. Counted here are 78,000 or so clones, around 91% occurring once; the ten biggest clones make up 0.37%. The material sequenced was T cells isolated from PBMCs. The receptors derive from a human donor in good health. Some clones in this sample may be carry-over from other donors' samples. The CDR3 runs from the conserved cysteine through the conserved F or W. A D gene is named only where the DNA matches it firmly. Part of the rows lack a size; the others show once, few, many or a class for expanded clones.

>TRBJ2-7|-|-|TRBV4-1
CASSQFAGTYEQYF
TGCGCCAGCAGCCAATTCGCGGGAACTTACGAGCAGTACTTC
>TRBJ1-2|TRBD1|-|TRBV9
CASSGQGVANYGYTF
TGTGCCAGCAGCGGACAGGGGGTAGCTAACTATGGCTACACCTTC
>TRBJ1-1|-|-|TRBV5-1
CASRGRTAMNTEAFF
TGCGCCAGCAGGGGTAGGACAGCCATGAACACTGAAGCTTTCTTT
>TRBJ2-1|TRBD1|-|TRBV7-8
CASSWTGNHNEQFF
TGTGCCAGCAGCTGGACAGGGAATCACAATGAGCAGTTCTTC
>TRBJ1-1|TRBD1|-|TRBV30
CAWGTGVGTEAFF
TGTGCCTGGGGGACAGGGGTGGGTACTGAAGCTTTCTTT
>TRBJ1-3|-|-|TRBV25-1
CASSDWGGNTIYF
TGTGCCAGCAGTGATTGGGGAGGGAACACCATATATTTT
>TRBJ2-7|TRBD2|-|TRBV2
CASSGLAYEQYF
TGTGCCTCATCGGGACTAGCTTACGAGCAGTACTTC
>TRBJ1-5|-|-|TRBV7-9
CASSLGTGLHHNQPQHF
TGTGCCAGCAGCTTAGGAACAGGGCTACATCACAATCAGCCCCAGCATTTT
>TRBJ2-1|-|-|TRBV9
CASSVVSSYNEQFF
TGTGCCAGCAGCGTAGTCTCCTCCTACAATGAGCAGTTCTTC
>TRBJ2-3|TRBD2|-|TRBV29-1
CSVETVSGGAADTQYF
TGCAGCGTTGAAACTGTTAGCGGGGGGGCGGCCGATACGCAGTATTTT
>TRBJ2-5|-|-|TRBV7-9
CASSLPLGADAQETQYF
TGTGCCAGCAGCTTACCTTTGGGGGCAGACGCTCAAGAGACCCAGTACTTC
>TRBJ2-1|-|once|TRBV12-5
CASGLAIRGYYNEQFF
TGTGCTAGTGGTTTGGCCATTAGGGGGTACTACAATGAGCAGTTCTTC
>TRBJ2-7|-|-|TRBV11-3
CASSSGLGQGLHEQYF
TGTGCCAGCAGTTCGGGTCTAGGGCAGGGGCTACACGAGCAGTACTTC
>TRBJ1-2|TRBD1|-|TRBV4-1
CASSLTGGDGYTF
TGCGCCAGCAGTCTTACAGGGGGAGATGGCTACACCTTC
>TRBJ2-5|-|-|TRBV28
CASSLPGAETQYF
TGTGCCAGCAGTTTACCGGGAGCGGAGACCCAGTACTTC
>TRBJ2-7|TRBD2|-|TRBV29-1
CSVLAGGSSYEQYF
TGCAGCGTTTTAGCGGGAGGCAGCTCCTACGAGCAGTACTTC
>TRBJ2-5|TRBD2|-|TRBV30
CASQTSPGGTQYF
TGTGCCTCCCAAACTAGCCCGGGAGGGACCCAGTACTTC
>TRBJ2-3|-|-|TRBV15
CATSRGREPPGDTQYF
TGTGCCACCAGCAGAGGGAGGGAGCCCCCTGGGGATACGCAGTATTTT
>TRBJ2-7|-|-|TRBV30
CAWSVSSYEQYF
TGTGCCTGGAGTGTGTCGTCCTACGAGCAGTACTTC
>TRBJ2-1|-|-|TRBV7-9
CASSLIYGGNNEQFF
TGTGCCAGCAGCTTAATTTACGGGGGAAACAATGAGCAGTTCTTC
>TRBJ1-2|-|-|TRBV6-1
CASRGGTGGFYGYTF
TGTGCCAGCCGGGGAGGGACTGGTGGTTTCTATGGCTACACCTTC
>TRBJ2-7|-|-|TRBV14
CASSQSYEQYF
TGTGCCAGCAGCCAGAGCTACGAGCAGTACTTC
>TRBJ2-3|-|-|TRBV5-6
CASSVTGSLTDTQYF
TGTGCCAGCAGCGTGACAGGTTCTCTCACAGATACGCAGTATTTT
>TRBJ2-2|TRBD2|-|TRBV11-2
CASSLAAGEDTGELFF
TGTGCCAGCAGCTTAGCGGCGGGGGAGGACACCGGGGAGCTGTTTTTT
>TRBJ1-1|TRBD1|-|TRBV25-1
CASPKMTGWKGNTEAFF
TGTGCCAGCCCTAAAATGACAGGGTGGAAAGGAAACACTGAAGCTTTCTTT
>TRBJ2-7|-|-|TRBV25-1
CASSGFGLSYEQYF
TGTGCCAGCAGTGGGTTCGGACTCTCCTACGAGCAGTACTTC
>TRBJ2-1|TRBD2|-|TRBV30
CALTRLAGGLQQFF
TGTGCCTTGACCAGACTAGCGGGGGGCCTCCAGCAGTTCTTC
>TRBJ1-2|-|-|TRBV28
CASSLWGGVQGRGNYGYTF
TGTGCCAGCAGTTTATGGGGAGGGGTACAGGGAAGGGGGAACTATGGCTACACCTTC
>TRBJ2-1|-|-|TRBV6-5
CASSLSIGWGLGQFF
TGTGCCAGCAGTCTATCTATTGGCTGGGGACTTGGGCAGTTCTTC
>TRBJ1-5|-|-|TRBV28
CASSSIDSSNQPQHF
TGTGCCAGCAGTTCAATCGACAGTAGCAATCAGCCCCAGCATTTT
>TRBJ2-7|-|-|TRBV6-5
CASSSGFSYEQYF
TGTGCCAGTTCGAGCGGGTTTAGTTACGAGCAGTACTTC
>TRBJ2-2|-|-|TRBV27
CASSFRGTGELFF
TGTGCCAGCAGTTTCAGGGGCACCGGGGAGCTGTTTTTT
>TRBJ2-7|-|-|TRBV11-2
CASRKIRGGSSYEQYF
TGTGCCAGCAGAAAAATTAGGGGCGGTTCTTCCTACGAGCAGTACTTC